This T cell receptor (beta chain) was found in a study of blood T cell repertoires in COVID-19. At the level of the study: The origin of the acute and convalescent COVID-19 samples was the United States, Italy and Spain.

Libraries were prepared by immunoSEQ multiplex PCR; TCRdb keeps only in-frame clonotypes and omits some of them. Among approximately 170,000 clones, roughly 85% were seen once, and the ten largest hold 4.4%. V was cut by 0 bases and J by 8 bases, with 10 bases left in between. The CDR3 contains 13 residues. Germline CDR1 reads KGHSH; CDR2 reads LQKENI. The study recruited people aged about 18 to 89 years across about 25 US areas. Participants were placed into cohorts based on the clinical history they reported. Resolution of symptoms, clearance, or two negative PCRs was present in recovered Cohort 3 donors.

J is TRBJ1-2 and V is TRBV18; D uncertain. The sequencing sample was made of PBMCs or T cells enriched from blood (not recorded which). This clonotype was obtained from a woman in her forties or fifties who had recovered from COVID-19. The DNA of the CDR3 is TGTGCCAGCTCACCACCGGTTCGAGAGGGCTACACCTTC. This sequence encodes CASSPPVREGYTF. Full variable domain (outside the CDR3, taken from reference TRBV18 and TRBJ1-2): NAGVMQNPRHLVRRRGQEARLRCSPMKGHSHVYWYRQLPEEGLKFMVYLQKENIIDESGMPKERFSAEFPKEGPSILRIQQVVRGDSAAYFCASSPPVREGYTFGSGTRLTVV.